These T cell receptor beta chains were read from a single sample in a study of cytomegalovirus exposure and HLA in healthy donors. Sequenced by immunoSEQ multiplex PCR; TCRdb stores in-frame clones only, minus some. Here the sample table reports around 150,000 clones. The material sequenced was PBMCs. The receptors were sampled from a woman in her sixties or seventies in good health and CMV-seronegative. Each CDR3 is given with its conserved first and last residue. Fields, in order: J gene, V gene, D gene, CDR3 DNA, CDR3 protein. The D gene is left open where the match is weak.

J gene: TRBJ1-2; V gene: TRBV7-2; D gene: -; CDR3 DNA: TGTGCCAGCAGCTTAGAAGACAGGCGTGGCTACACCTTC; CDR3 protein: CASSLEDRRGYTF
J gene: TRBJ1-1; V gene: TRBV2; D gene: TRBD1; CDR3 DNA: TGTGCCAGCAGTACAACAGGGGGTTCGGAAGCTTTCTTT; CDR3 protein: CASSTTGGSEAFF
J gene: TRBJ1-3; V gene: TRBV9; D gene: TRBD1; CDR3 DNA: TGTGCCAGCAGCGTCGCGGGGACAGACTTCTCTGGAAACACCATATATTTT; CDR3 protein: CASSVAGTDFSGNTIYF
J gene: TRBJ1-2; V gene: TRBV27; D gene: -; CDR3 DNA: TGTGCCAGCAGCTCGGGCCTCGGGGGGGGCTATGGCTACACCTTC; CDR3 protein: CASSSGLGGGYGYTF
J gene: TRBJ1-6; V gene: TRBV7-6; D gene: TRBD1; CDR3 DNA: TGTGCCAGCAGCCCGAGGGGGGACAGGACAACTCCTAATTCACCCCTCCACTTT; CDR3 protein: CASSPRGDRTTPNSPLHF
J gene: TRBJ2-5; V gene: TRBV5-1; D gene: -; CDR3 DNA: TGCGCCAGCAGCCCACAGGGCCCGTGGGAGACCCAGTACTTC; CDR3 protein: CASSPQGPWETQYF
J gene: TRBJ2-1; V gene: TRBV20-1; D gene: -; CDR3 DNA: TGCAGTGCAGAGCGTAACAATGAGCAGTTCTTC; CDR3 protein: CSAERNNEQFF
J gene: TRBJ1-5; V gene: TRBV10-2; D gene: -; CDR3 DNA: TGCGCCAGCAAAACGGGACCCGGGGGGGATCAGCCCCAGCATTTT; CDR3 protein: CASKTGPGGDQPQHF
J gene: TRBJ2-7; V gene: TRBV5-1; D gene: -; CDR3 DNA: TGCGCCAGCAGCAGATTTGGCGACGGGAGCTCCTACGAGCAGTACTTC; CDR3 protein: CASSRFGDGSSYEQYF
J gene: TRBJ2-1; V gene: TRBV19; D gene: TRBD2; CDR3 DNA: TGTGCCTCGAGGCTACGGAGGGGCGGGAGTGCTTACAATGAGCAGTTCTTC; CDR3 protein: CASRLRRGGSAYNEQFF
J gene: TRBJ2-3; V gene: TRBV5-4; D gene: -; CDR3 DNA: TGTGCCAGCAGCTTGGCCGGACTCACAGATACGCAGTATTTT; CDR3 protein: CASSLAGLTDTQYF
J gene: TRBJ2-1; V gene: TRBV27; D gene: -; CDR3 DNA: TGTGCCAGCAGTCCGGGACTCCTAAGTTACAATGAGCAGTTCTTC; CDR3 protein: CASSPGLLSYNEQFF
J gene: TRBJ2-2; V gene: TRBV19; D gene: -; CDR3 DNA: TGTGCCAGTAAGAGACTAGGGCTCGCGGGAAACACCGGGGAGCTGTTTTTT; CDR3 protein: CASKRLGLAGNTGELFF
J gene: TRBJ1-2; V gene: TRBV11-2; D gene: -; CDR3 DNA: TGTGCCAGCAGCTCTGGGCAGGGCTATGGCTACACCTTC; CDR3 protein: CASSSGQGYGYTF
J gene: TRBJ1-2; V gene: TRBV18; D gene: -; CDR3 DNA: TGTGCCAGCTCTGAGAGGGCGGACTATGGCTACACCTTC; CDR3 protein: CASSERADYGYTF
J gene: TRBJ2-3; V gene: TRBV7-8; D gene: TRBD2; CDR3 DNA: TGTGCCAGCAGCCCCCAGCGGGGGATCACAGATACGCAGTATTTT; CDR3 protein: CASSPQRGITDTQYF
J gene: TRBJ1-6; V gene: TRBV5-1; D gene: TRBD1; CDR3 DNA: TGCGCCAGCAGCTTGGCCCAGGGGGCGAATTCACCCCTCCACTTT; CDR3 protein: CASSLAQGANSPLHF
J gene: TRBJ2-1; V gene: TRBV7-9; D gene: TRBD2; CDR3 DNA: TGTGCCAGCCACACTCTAGCGGGGGGGCATGGAGAGCAGTTCTTC; CDR3 protein: CASHTLAGGHGEQFF
J gene: TRBJ2-7; V gene: TRBV18; D gene: -; CDR3 DNA: TGCGCCAGCTCACCACCGGGGGCCCCCTACGAGCAGTACTTC; CDR3 protein: CASSPPGAPYEQYF
J gene: TRBJ2-7; V gene: TRBV5-6; D gene: TRBD2; CDR3 DNA: TGTGCCAGCAGCTTGGGCCGAGCGGGGGTTGAGCAGTACTTC; CDR3 protein: CASSLGRAGVEQYF
J gene: TRBJ2-7; V gene: TRBV7-8; D gene: -; CDR3 DNA: TGTGCCAGCAGCCAGGGACTTCCCTCCTACGAGCAGTACTTC; CDR3 protein: CASSQGLPSYEQYF
J gene: TRBJ1-1; V gene: TRBV5-6; D gene: TRBD1; CDR3 DNA: TGTGCCAGCAGCTGGACAGGGTTTGGAACTAACACTGAAGCTTTCTTT; CDR3 protein: CASSWTGFGTNTEAFF
J gene: TRBJ2-5; V gene: TRBV2; D gene: -; CDR3 DNA: TGTGCCAGCACCCGGGATCGGGAGACCCAGTACTTC; CDR3 protein: CASTRDRETQYF
J gene: TRBJ2-7; V gene: TRBV4-2; D gene: -; CDR3 DNA: TGTGCCAGCAGCCAAGGGGGCACGCAGACCTACGAGCAGTACTTC; CDR3 protein: CASSQGGTQTYEQYF
J gene: TRBJ1-1; V gene: TRBV6-5; D gene: -; CDR3 DNA: TGTGCCAGCAGTTACGCTAAGAGGAACACTGAAGCTTTCTTT; CDR3 protein: CASSYAKRNTEAFF
J gene: TRBJ2-1; V gene: TRBV5-1; D gene: -; CDR3 DNA: TGCGCCAGCAGCCCCGGACAGAGCCCCTACAATGAGCAGTTCTTC; CDR3 protein: CASSPGQSPYNEQFF
J gene: TRBJ1-5; V gene: TRBV7-8; D gene: TRBD1; CDR3 DNA: TGTGCCAGCGGCGAGACAGGGGCCCTAAATCAGCCCCAGCATTTT; CDR3 protein: CASGETGALNQPQHF
J gene: TRBJ2-3; V gene: TRBV10-3; D gene: TRBD1; CDR3 DNA: TGTGCCATCAGTGCGCAGGGGGCGCTTTCAGATACGCAGTATTTT; CDR3 protein: CAISAQGALSDTQYF
J gene: TRBJ1-2; V gene: TRBV7-9; D gene: -; CDR3 DNA: TGTGCCAGCAGCTTAGGTGGGCTCGGTTATGGCTACACCTTC; CDR3 protein: CASSLGGLGYGYTF
J gene: TRBJ1-6; V gene: TRBV7-3; D gene: -; CDR3 DNA: TGTGCCAGCAGCCTGAATCGGAATTCACCCCTCCACTTT; CDR3 protein: CASSLNRNSPLHF
J gene: TRBJ1-6; V gene: TRBV6-5; D gene: -; CDR3 DNA: TGTGCCAGCAGTTACTACCCAGGGGCGGCTAATTCACCCCTCCACTTT; CDR3 protein: CASSYYPGAANSPLHF